The 14 T cell receptor beta chains in this list originate from one sample, sequenced in a study of Graves' ophthalmopathy and Graves' hyperthyroidism. Beta-chain TCR CDR3 regions were amplified from RNA transcripts. The library came from an HTBI-primed first-round RT-PCR and a second-round multiplex PCR. TCRdb used MiXCR to reprocess the multiplex PCR reads, holding one entry per CDR3 protein. Of over a million distinct CDR3 sequences in the sample, 36% were seen once. The sample comprised peripheral blood or thyroid tissue (not recorded which). The receptor set was obtained from an adult man with Graves' hyperthyroidism.

The chain combines TRBV10-3 with TRBJ2-2; 7 positions agree with TRBD2. The CDR3 extends over 13 amino acids. The junction had 2 bases not matched to a gene; V was cut back by 4 bases and J by 6 bases. Germline assignment: CDR1 ENHRY and CDR2 SYGVKD. CDR3 sequence reads: CAISGTRSGELFF. CDR3 nucleotide sequence: TGTGCCATCAGTGGGACTAGATCCGGGGAGCTGTTTTTT.

This clonotype was seen a few times. V and J are TRBV20-1 and TRBJ2-5; the D call may be TRBD1 or TRBD2 (5 bases each). The CDR3 spans 16 residues. The V gene lost 1 base and the J gene lost 4 bases, with 19 bases spanning the gap. Germline V CDR1 and CDR2: DFQATT, SNEGSKA (reference sequence). The CDR3: CSARGRGSKELETQYF. Written as DNA, the CDR3 is TGCAGTGCTAGAGGACGGGGCTCTAAGGAATTAGAGACCCAGTACTTC.

This clonotype was found a few times. V is TRBV4-3 and J is TRBJ1-4; TRBD1 is a possible D gene (5 bases). The CDR3 is 15 amino acids. Germline CDR1 and CDR2: LGHNA and YSLEER. Trimming took off 2 bases at V and 8 bases at J, with 15 bases between the two ends. CDR3 nucleotides: TGCGCCAGCAGCCAATCGGACACCCCTGGGGAAAAACTGTTTTTT. Protein: CASSQSDTPGEKLFF.

This clonotype was recorded at least ten times. The chain has TRBV6-1 and TRBJ2-2, with D possibly TRBD1 on 6 matching bases. Looked up from germline, CDR1 is MNHNS and CDR2 is SASEGT. V was cut by 10 bases and J by 3 bases, with 15 bases left in between. The CDR3 contains 14 residues. The CDR3 DNA follows: TGTGCCACCCGAAGGACAGTTGACACCGGGGAGCTGTTTTTT. Protein: CATRRTVDTGELFF.

This clonotype was found many times. This chain joins TRBV10-2 and TRBJ2-2; 10 nucleotides match TRBD2. The V gene end was trimmed by 6 bases and the J gene end by 4 bases; junction bases not matched to a gene: 8. Per germline, CDR1 WSHSY and CDR2 SAAADI. The CDR3 totals 16 residues. As DNA, the CDR3 is TGCGCCAGCAGCACTCTAGCGGGGGAGTTCACCGGGGAGCTGTTTTTT. Translation gives CASSTLAGEFTGELFF.

This clonotype came up a few times. V gene TRBV10-3 combines with J gene TRBJ1-1; 7 bases are a match to TRBD1. CDR3 length: 16 amino acids. CDR1 and CDR2 (germline): ENHRY, SYGVKD. The ends lost 3 bases at V and 1 base at J; junction bases unmatched: 8. The CDR3 DNA reads as TGTGCCATCAGTGACAGGGGGGGGGCTGAGAACACTGAAGCTTTCTTT. As protein: CAISDRGGAENTEAFF.

The chain combines TRBV4-2 with TRBJ1-2; 7 bases align to TRBD1. Germline V lookup: CDR1 LGHNA, CDR2 YNFKEQ. CDR3 size: 15 residues. V was clipped by 5 bases and J by 1 base; unmatched bases: 7. CDR3 in amino acids: CASSRGQPFNYGYTF. The CDR3, as DNA: TGTGCCAGCAGCAGGGGACAGCCATTTAACTATGGCTACACCTTC.

This clonotype is a singleton in its sample. This sequence may be a read error, since a much larger clone differs from it by one base. The genes are TRBV20-1 and TRBJ2-7; the match to TRBD2 covers 7 bases. The germline V gene has CDR1 DFQATT and CDR2 SNEGSKA (reference sequence). The length of the CDR3 is 12 residues. CDR3 in DNA: TGCAGTGCTAAAGCGGGATCCTACGGGCAGTACTTC. Amino acid sequence: CSAKAGSYGQYF.

This clonotype has ten or more counts. The V call is TRBV2, the J call TRBJ1-5, with TRBD1 matching over 8 bases. The J segment lost 7 bases and the V segment lost 3 bases, leaving 5 bases of the junction unmatched. The CDR3 is 14 amino acids. The germline V gene encodes CDR1 SNHLY and CDR2 FYNNEI. The CDR3 reads CASSDGTGGQPQHF. Here the CDR3 DNA reads TGTGCCAGCAGTGACGGGACAGGCGGCCAGCCCCAGCATTTT.

The rearrangement uses TRBV7-9 and TRBJ2-2, with 9 bases that match TRBD2. V lost 1 base, J lost 1 base, and 7 bases stayed unmatched. This CDR3 is 18 amino acids long. Per germline, CDR1 SEHNR and CDR2 FQNEAQ (reference sequence). The CDR3 loop is CASSLVASSGENTGELFF. In DNA form, the CDR3 reads TGTGCCAGCAGCTTAGTAGCGTCTAGCGGGGAGAACACCGGGGAGCTGTTTTTT.

The genes are TRBV29-1 and TRBJ1-6; D not resolved. The V end was cut by 6 bases, the J end by 15 bases, with 21 bases between. Germline V gene data show CDR1 as SQVTM and CDR2 as ANQGSEA. The CDR3 extends over 13 amino acids. The CDR3 spells CSVGETVNSGLHF. The CDR3 region has the DNA TGCAGCGTCGGGGAAACGGTCAATTCGGGCCTCCACTTT.

Comment on this clonotype: A much larger clone is a single base away; this may be a read error. V gene TRBV7-9 combines with J gene TRBJ2-7, with D possibly TRBD1 on 6 matching bases. The CDR3 consists of 14 residues. V lost 5 bases to trimming and J lost 9 bases, with 20 bases between them. The V gene's germline CDR1 is SEHNR and CDR2 FQNEAQ (reference sequence). CDR3 nucleotides: TGTGCCAGCAGCCCGACTGACAGGACCCGCGGGCAGTACTTC. It yields the protein CASSPTDRTRGQYF.

This chain connects TRBV20-1 to TRBJ2-5; 8 bases map to TRBD2. V trimming: 1 base; J trimming: 5 bases; junction bases outside the gene matches: 3. CDR1 DFQATT and CDR2 SNEGSKA come from the germline V gene (reference sequence). This CDR3 contains 13 residues. As DNA, the CDR3 is TGCAGTGCTAGAGGGACTAGCTTCGAGACCCAGTACTTC. This sequence encodes CSARGTSFETQYF.

The J gene is TRBJ2-7, the V gene TRBV28; 7 bases fit TRBD1. V shed 9 bases and J 6 bases; nucleotides not matched to a gene: 11. Germline V gene data show CDR1 as MDHEN and CDR2 as SYDVKM. The CDR3 extends over 13 amino acids. The CDR3 DNA follows: TGTGCCAGTTGGGACAGTTGGGTTTCCGAGCAGTACTTC. Amino acid sequence: CASWDSWVSEQYF.